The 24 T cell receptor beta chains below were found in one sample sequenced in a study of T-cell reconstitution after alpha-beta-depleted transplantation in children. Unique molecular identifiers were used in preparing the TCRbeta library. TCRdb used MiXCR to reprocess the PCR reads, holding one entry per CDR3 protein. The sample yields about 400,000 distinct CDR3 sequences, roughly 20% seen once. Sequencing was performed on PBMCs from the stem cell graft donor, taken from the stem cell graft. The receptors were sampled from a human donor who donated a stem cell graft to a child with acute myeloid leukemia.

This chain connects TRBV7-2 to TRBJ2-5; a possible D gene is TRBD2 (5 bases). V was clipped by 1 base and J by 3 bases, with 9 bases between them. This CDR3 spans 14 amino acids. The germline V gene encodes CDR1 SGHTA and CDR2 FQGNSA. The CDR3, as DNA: TGTGCCAGCAGCTTAGACCCCGGGAAAGAGACCCAGTACTTC. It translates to CASSLDPGKETQYF.

The CDR3 spells CASSQGRLGPYNEQFF. The CDR3 DNA reads as TGCGCCAGCAGCCAAGGTAGATTGGGCCCCTACAATGAGCAGTTCTTC. This chain links TRBV4-1 with TRBJ2-1, with unresolved D. The CDR3 has 16 residues. The V and J ends lost 1 base and 2 bases respectively, with 12 bases between them. In germline, CDR1 is MGHRA, CDR2 YSYEKL.

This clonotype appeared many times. The CDR3 DNA reads TGTGCCAGCGGCCGGACAGGGATCAATGAGCAGTTCTTC. Protein product: CASGRTGINEQFF. The V and J genes are TRBV12-3 or TRBV12-4 and TRBJ2-1, with 8 bases identical to TRBD1. The CDR3 loop spans 13 amino acids. The J segment lost 6 bases and the V segment lost 8 bases, leaving 6 bases of the junction unmatched.

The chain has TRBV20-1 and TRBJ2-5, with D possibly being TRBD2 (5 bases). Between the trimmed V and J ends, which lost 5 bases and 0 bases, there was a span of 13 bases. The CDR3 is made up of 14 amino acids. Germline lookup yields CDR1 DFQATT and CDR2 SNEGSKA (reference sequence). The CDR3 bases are TGCAGTGCTGAGGGAGACTACGACCAAGAGACCCAGTACTTC. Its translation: CSAEGDYDQETQYF.

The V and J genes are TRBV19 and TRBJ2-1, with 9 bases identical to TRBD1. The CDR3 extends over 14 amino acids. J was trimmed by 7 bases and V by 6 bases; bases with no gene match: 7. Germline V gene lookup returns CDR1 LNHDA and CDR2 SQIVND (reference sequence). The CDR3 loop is CASRQGAALNEQFF. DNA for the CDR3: TGTGCCAGTAGACAGGGGGCGGCCCTAAATGAGCAGTTCTTC. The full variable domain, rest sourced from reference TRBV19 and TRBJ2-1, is DGGITQSPKYLFRKEGQNVTLSCEQNLNHDAMYWYRQDPGQGLRLIYYSQIVNDFQKGDIAEGYSVSREKKESFPLTVTSAQKNPTAFYLCASRQGAALNEQFFGPGTRLTVL.

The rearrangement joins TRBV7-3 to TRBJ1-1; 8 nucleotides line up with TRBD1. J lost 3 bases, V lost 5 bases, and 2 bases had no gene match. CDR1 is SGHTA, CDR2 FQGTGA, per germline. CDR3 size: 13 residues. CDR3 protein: CASSATGDTEAFF. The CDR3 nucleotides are TGTGCCAGCAGCGCGACAGGGGACACTGAAGCTTTCTTT.

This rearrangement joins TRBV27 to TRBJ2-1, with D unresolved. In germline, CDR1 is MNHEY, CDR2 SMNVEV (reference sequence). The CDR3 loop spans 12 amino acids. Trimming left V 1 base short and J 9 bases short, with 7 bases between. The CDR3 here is CASSLYGGEQFF. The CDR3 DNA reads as TGTGCCAGCAGTTTATATGGCGGTGAGCAGTTCTTC.

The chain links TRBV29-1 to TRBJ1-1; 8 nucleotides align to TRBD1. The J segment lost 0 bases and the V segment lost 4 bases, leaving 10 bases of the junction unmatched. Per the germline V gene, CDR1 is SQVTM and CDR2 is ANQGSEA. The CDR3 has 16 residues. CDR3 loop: CSVGGTGRTMNTEAFF. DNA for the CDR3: TGCAGCGTTGGCGGGACAGGTAGGACAATGAACACTGAAGCTTTCTTT.

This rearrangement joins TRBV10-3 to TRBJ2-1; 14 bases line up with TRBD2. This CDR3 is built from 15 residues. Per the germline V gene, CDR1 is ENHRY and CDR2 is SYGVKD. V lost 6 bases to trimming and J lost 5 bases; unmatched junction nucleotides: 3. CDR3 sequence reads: CAISRLAGGDNEQFF. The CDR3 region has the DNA TGTGCCATCAGCAGACTAGCGGGAGGGGACAATGAGCAGTTCTTC.

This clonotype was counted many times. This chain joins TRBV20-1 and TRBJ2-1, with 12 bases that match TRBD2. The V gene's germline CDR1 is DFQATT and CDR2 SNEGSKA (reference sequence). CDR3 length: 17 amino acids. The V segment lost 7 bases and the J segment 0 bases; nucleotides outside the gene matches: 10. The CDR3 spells CSVMTSGRSGSYNEQFF. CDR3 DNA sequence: TGCAGTGTTATGACTAGCGGGAGATCTGGCTCCTACAATGAGCAGTTCTTC.

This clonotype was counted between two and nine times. CDR3 region: CASSLPLGREQTQYF. CDR3 coding DNA: TGTGCCAGCAGCTTGCCCCTGGGGCGGGAGCAGACCCAGTACTTC. This chain uses TRBV7-9 with TRBJ2-5, with 7 bases that match TRBD2. Germline assignment: CDR1 SEHNR and CDR2 FQNEAQ (reference sequence). This CDR3 contains 15 residues. Trimming at V came to 3 bases and at J to 6 bases, leaving 10 bases not matched to a gene.

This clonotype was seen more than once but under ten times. The CDR3 DNA reads TGTGCCAGCAGTTTATCTCCCGGGACAGGGATCTACGAGCAGTACTTC. It is translated as CASSLSPGTGIYEQYF. V is TRBV6-5 and J is TRBJ2-7; 9 bases agree with TRBD1. With V trimmed by 4 bases and J by 3 bases, 10 bases remained unmatched. The CDR3 extends over 16 amino acids. Germline V lookup: CDR1 MNHEY, CDR2 SVGAGI.

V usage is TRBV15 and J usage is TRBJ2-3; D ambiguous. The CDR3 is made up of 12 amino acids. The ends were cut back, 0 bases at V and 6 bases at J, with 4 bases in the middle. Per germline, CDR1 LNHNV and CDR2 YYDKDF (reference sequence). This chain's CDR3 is CATSRDMDTQYF. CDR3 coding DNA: TGTGCCACCAGCAGAGACATGGATACGCAGTATTTT.

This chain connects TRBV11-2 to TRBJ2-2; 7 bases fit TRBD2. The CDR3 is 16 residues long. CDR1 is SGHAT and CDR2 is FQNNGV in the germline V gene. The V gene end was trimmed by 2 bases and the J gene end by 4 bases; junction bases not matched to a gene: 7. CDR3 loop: CASSLSGLVGTGELFF. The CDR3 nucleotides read TGTGCCAGCAGCTTATCAGGACTAGTGGGCACCGGGGAGCTGTTTTTT.

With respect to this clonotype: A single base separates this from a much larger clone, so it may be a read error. The CDR3 DNA follows: TGCAGTGCTAGAGCTCTAACGGGACTGGTTGTCACAGATAGGCAGTATTTT. Its protein product is CSARALTGLVVTDRQYF. V gene TRBV20-1 combines with J gene TRBJ2-3, with D tentatively TRBD2 (6 bases). The CDR3 spans 17 residues. The germline gives CDR1 DFQATT, CDR2 SNEGSKA (reference sequence).

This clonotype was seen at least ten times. The CDR3 nucleotides read TGCAGTGCTAGAGGAAATTGGGCAGAACTCATAGGCAATCAGCCCCAGCATTTT. Protein sequence: CSARGNWAELIGNQPQHF. This chain uses TRBV20-1 with TRBJ1-5; D not resolved. Germline CDR1 reads DFQATT; CDR2 reads SNEGSKA (reference sequence). The germline V and J ends were trimmed by 1 base and 2 bases, with 21 bases remaining between them. This CDR3 comprises 18 residues.

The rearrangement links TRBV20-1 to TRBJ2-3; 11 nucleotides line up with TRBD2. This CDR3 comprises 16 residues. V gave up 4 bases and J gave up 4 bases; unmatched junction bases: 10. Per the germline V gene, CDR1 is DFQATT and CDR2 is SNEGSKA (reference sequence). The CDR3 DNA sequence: TGCAGTGCTATTAGCGGGAGGGCCGAGACTTCAGATACGCAGTATTTT. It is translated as CSAISGRAETSDTQYF.

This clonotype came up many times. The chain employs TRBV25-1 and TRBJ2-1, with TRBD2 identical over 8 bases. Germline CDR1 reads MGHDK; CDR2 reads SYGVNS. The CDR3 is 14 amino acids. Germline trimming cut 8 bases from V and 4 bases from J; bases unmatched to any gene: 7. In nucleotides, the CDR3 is TGTGCCAGCGCCGGCACTAGCGGTTACAATGAGCAGTTCTTC. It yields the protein CASAGTSGYNEQFF.

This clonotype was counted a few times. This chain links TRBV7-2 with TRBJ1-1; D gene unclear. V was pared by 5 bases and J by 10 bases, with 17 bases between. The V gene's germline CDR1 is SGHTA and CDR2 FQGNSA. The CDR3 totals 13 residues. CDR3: CASSVGARSTAFF. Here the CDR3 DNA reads TGTGCCAGCAGCGTCGGTGCGCGGTCTACAGCTTTCTTT.

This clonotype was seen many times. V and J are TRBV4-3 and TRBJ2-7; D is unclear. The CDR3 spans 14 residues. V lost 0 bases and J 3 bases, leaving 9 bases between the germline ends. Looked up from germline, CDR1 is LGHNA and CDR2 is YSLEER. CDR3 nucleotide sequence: TGCGCCAGCAGCCAAGAACTTGGAGTCTACGAGCAGTACTTC. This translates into CASSQELGVYEQYF.

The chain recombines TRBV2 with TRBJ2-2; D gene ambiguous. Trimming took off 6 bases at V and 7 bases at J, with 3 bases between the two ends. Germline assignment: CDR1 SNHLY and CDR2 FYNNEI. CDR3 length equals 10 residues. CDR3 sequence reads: CASRDGELFF. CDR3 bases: TGTGCCAGCAGAGACGGGGAGCTGTTTTTT. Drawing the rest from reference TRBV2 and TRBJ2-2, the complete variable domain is EPEVTQTPSHQVTQMGQEVILRCVPISNHLYFYWYRQILGQKVEFLVSFYNNEISEKSEIFDDQFSVERPDGSNFTLKIRSTKLEDSAMYFCASRDGELFFGEGSRLTVL.

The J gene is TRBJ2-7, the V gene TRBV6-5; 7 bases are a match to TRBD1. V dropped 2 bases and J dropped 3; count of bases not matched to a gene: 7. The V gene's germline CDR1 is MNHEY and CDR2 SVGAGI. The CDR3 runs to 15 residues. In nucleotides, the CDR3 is TGTGCCAGCAGTTACGACAGGGAGCTAGGCTACGAGCAGTACTTC. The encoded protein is CASSYDRELGYEQYF.

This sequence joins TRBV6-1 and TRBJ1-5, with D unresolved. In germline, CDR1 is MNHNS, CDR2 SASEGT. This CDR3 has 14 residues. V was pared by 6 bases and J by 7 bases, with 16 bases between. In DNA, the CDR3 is TGTGCCAGCAGCAAAGGGAGGGAAGACCAGCCCCAGCATTTT. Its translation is CASSKGREDQPQHF.

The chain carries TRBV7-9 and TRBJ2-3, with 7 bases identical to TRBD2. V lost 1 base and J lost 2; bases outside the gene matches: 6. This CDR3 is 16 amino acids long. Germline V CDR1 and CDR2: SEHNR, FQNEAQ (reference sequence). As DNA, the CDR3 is TGTGCCAGCAGCTTAGTTCTAGCGGACATCACAGATACGCAGTATTTT. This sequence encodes CASSLVLADITDTQYF.